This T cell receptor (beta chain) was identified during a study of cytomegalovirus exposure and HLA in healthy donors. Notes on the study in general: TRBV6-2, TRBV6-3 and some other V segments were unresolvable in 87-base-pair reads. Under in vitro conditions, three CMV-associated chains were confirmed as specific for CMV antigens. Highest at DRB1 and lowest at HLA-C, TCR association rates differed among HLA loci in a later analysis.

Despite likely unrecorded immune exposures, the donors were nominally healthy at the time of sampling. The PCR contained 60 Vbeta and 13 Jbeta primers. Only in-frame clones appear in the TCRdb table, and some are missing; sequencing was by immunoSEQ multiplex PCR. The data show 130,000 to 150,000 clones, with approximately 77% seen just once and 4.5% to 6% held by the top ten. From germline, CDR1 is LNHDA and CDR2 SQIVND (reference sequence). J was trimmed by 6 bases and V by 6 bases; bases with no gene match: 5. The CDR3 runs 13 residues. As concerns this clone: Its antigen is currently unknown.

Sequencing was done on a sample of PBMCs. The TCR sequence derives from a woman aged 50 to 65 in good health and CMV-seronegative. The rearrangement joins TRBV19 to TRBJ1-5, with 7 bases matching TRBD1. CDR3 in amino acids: CASRRAGGQPQHF. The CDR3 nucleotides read TGTGCCAGTAGGAGGGCAGGGGGTCAGCCCCAGCATTTT.